Described below is a single T cell receptor beta chain sequence and its context. The target of this receptor is not known. One base away there is no much larger clone; base qualities are not given. According to the study, the label for this sample's time point signals: baseline before first vaccination. Samples from vaccinated people were obtained from the UK trials COV001 and COV002, which included a single-blind randomized controlled phase 2/3 trial of AZD1222 (ChAdOx1 nCoV-19) in healthy adults. Trial participant PBMC samples were collected at day 0 and day 28 after the second dose for TCRbeta chain sequencing. The sample comes from a study of T cell responses to AZD1222 COVID-19 vaccine (TCRdb year 2021). Study-level background: AZD1222 recipients whose second dose came at about 4 weeks and those whose second dose came at about 12 weeks were combined into one group, since spike-specific TCR depth and breadth did not differ between the two schedules. TCR sequencing covered some 240 trial participants: 200 to 220 given two doses of AZD1222 and around 26 given two doses of MenACWY control vaccine. Trial participants were enrolled by age into subgroups of 18-55, 56-69 and 70-plus years, and approximately 150, 30 and 60 TCR-sequenced participants, respectively, were included in these subgroups. Summary of the overall study and its limitations: After two AZD1222 doses, spike-specific TCR breadth and depth were significantly higher than at day 0 and than in MenACWY recipients. Conclusions about previously exposed vaccinees are limited, since just five to seven AZD1222 recipients were seropositive for SARS-CoV-2 at baseline. Participants were mostly white British and included more females than males, and it was suggested by the authors that clonal diversity may have been underestimated. The whole spike protein was spanned by vaccine-associated CD4 TCRs, and dominant responses were seen in regions 160-218 and 743-854. In the small 56-69-year group, the increase in depth fell short of significance, most likely because of low power. Because no day 14 peak-response samples were available, the repertoires could be characterized only after the peak T cell response. Reportedly, close to half of the unique spike-specific TCRs recognized epitopes lying outside the regions that are mutated in the B.1.351 and B.1.1.7 variants.

According to the germline V gene, CDR1 reads SGHRS and CDR2 reads YFSETQ. Taken from cysteine to phenylalanine, the CDR3 has 14 residues. Only the CDR3 part of the read is kept: 42 bases, read in frame from the first base. The junction carries 18 bases between V and J, which are trimmed by 7 bases and 5 bases respectively. The CDR3 regions of human TCRbeta chains were subjected to immunosequencing. Per the original workflow: TCRs in the repertoires were matched against a reference library of SARS-CoV-2-specific TCRs that had been generated with the MIRA antigen-specificity platform. Breadth meant the fraction of unique TCRs that were SARS-CoV-2-associated, whereas depth meant the fraction of total T cells that were SARS-CoV-2-associated. Using the MIRA data, each spike-specific TCR was assigned both to the spike region to which the TCR was reactive and to a CD4 or CD8 class. Log10-transformed breadth and depth values were compared by one-way ANOVA with Sidak's multiple comparisons tests. Here the immuneACCESS table is served through TCRdb, limited to in-frame sequences with V and J called. Missing clones are a known gap in these copies; in checked studies unresolved V genes cover under half, and the rest lacks a known reason. That table gives V, J and clone size, and the DNA gave D and trimming. The sample table shows about 130,000 clones, and around 90% are seen once. The ten largest clones capture over 1.2% of the sample.

The chain is encoded by TRBV5-1 joined to TRBJ2-5; no D gene can be assigned with confidence. The clonotype originates from an adult in good health. The input for sequencing was peripheral blood, taken on day 0 of AZD1222 vaccination. The sequenced DNA: TGCGCCAGCTGTACTGGAAGGGTGGACGAGACCCAGTACTTC. Translated, this is CASCTGRVDETQYF.